The rows below give T cell receptor beta chains drawn from one sample of a study of immune evolution from preneoplasia to lung adenocarcinoma. The repertoire was sequenced with immunoSEQ multiplex PCR; TCRdb's copy has only in-frame clones and lacks some. The repertoire holds 37,000 or so clones, with about 74% as singletons. The source material was FFPE invasive lung adenocarcinoma tissue. Source of these receptors: a person in their sixties with lung adenocarcinoma. CDR3s include the opening cysteine and the closing phenylalanine or tryptophan. Each record gives: J gene, V gene, clone size, D gene, CDR3 protein, CDR3 DNA. D genes are given only for firm matches. Size values are once, few and many counts, or a class for expanded clones, and some rows have none.

TRBJ2-1 TRBV30 NA TRBD1 CAWRNRDRVNEQFF TGTGCCTGGAGGAACAGAGACAGGGTCAATGAGCAGTTCTTC
TRBJ2-7 TRBV7-9 few NA CASSRGGGPEQYF TGTGCCAGCAGCCGGGGTGGAGGCCCCGAGCAGTACTTC
TRBJ1-1 TRBV7-9 NA NA CAFGSAGSTEAFF TGTGCCTTTGGGTCGGCAGGGTCCACTGAAGCTTTCTTT
TRBJ1-2 TRBV5-1 NA NA CASRLPDRTTGYTF TGCGCCAGCAGACTCCCCGACCGGACAACTGGCTACACCTTC
TRBJ2-6 TRBV4-1 few TRBD1 CASSLGTANSGANVLTF TGCGCCAGCAGCCTAGGGACAGCAAACTCTGGGGCCAACGTCCTGACTTTC
TRBJ1-3 TRBV28 NA NA CASSRRAVAGNTIYF TGTGCCAGCAGTCGTAGGGCCGTGGCTGGAAACACCATATATTTT
TRBJ1-2 TRBV5-1 NA NA CASSWSQKQVNYGYTF TGCGCCAGCAGCTGGAGCCAAAAACAGGTAAACTATGGCTACACCTTC
TRBJ1-3 TRBV11-3 NA NA CASSPTSQGNTIYF TGTGCCAGCAGCCCGACATCTCAGGGAAACACCATATATTTT
TRBJ2-1 TRBV6-5 NA NA CASSYMADYNEQFF TGTGCCAGCAGTTACATGGCGGACTACAATGAGCAGTTCTTC
TRBJ1-1 TRBV19 NA NA CASSRRDSEAFF TGTGCCAGTAGTAGAAGGGACTCTGAAGCTTTCTTT
TRBJ2-1 TRBV19 NA NA CASSIETYNEQFF TGTGCCAGTAGTATCGAAACCTACAATGAGCAGTTCTTC
TRBJ1-1 TRBV29-1 NA TRBD1 CSVDRRDSTEAFF TGCAGCGTTGATAGGCGGGACAGCACTGAAGCTTTCTTT
TRBJ1-1 TRBV28 NA NA CASSLPGHRAGRRAFF TGTGCCAGCAGTTTACCGGGACACCGAGCGGGTCGTCGGGCTTTCTTT
TRBJ2-7 TRBV7-2 NA TRBD1 CASSFRDRGDEQYF TGTGCCAGCAGCTTCCGGGACAGGGGTGACGAGCAGTACTTC
TRBJ2-2 TRBV5-1 NA NA CASSLEWVTGELFF TGCGCCAGCAGCTTGGAATGGGTTACCGGGGAGCTGTTTTTT
TRBJ1-3 TRBV18 NA NA CASSAPGDSGNTIYF TGTGCCAGCTCGGCCCCAGGGGACTCTGGAAACACCATATATTTT
TRBJ2-5 TRBV5-1 NA NA CASSFRQGNQETQYF TGCGCCAGCAGCTTCCGTCAGGGGAACCAAGAGACCCAGTACTTC
TRBJ1-5 TRBV28 once TRBD1 CASSYSSGQGREPQHF TGTGCCAGCAGTTACTCCTCCGGACAGGGGAGAGAGCCCCAGCATTTT
TRBJ1-1 TRBV7-9 NA NA CASSQGQGKIWTEAFF TGTGCCAGCAGCCAAGGTCAGGGGAAGATATGGACTGAAGCTTTCTTT
TRBJ2-2 TRBV27 NA NA CASSPRQNLNTGELFF TGTGCCAGCAGTCCCCGACAGAACTTGAACACCGGGGAGCTGTTTTTT
TRBJ2-7 TRBV27 NA NA CASSSDSVYEQYF TGTGCCAGCAGCTCCGACTCGGTTTACGAGCAGTACTTC
TRBJ2-1 TRBV28 NA TRBD1 CASITSLKQGVNEQFF TGTGCCAGCATTACCTCTTTGAAACAGGGGGTTAATGAGCAGTTCTTC
TRBJ2-7 TRBV9 NA TRBD1 CASSGQDRAGEQYF TGTGCCAGCAGCGGCCAGGACAGGGCAGGGGAGCAGTACTTC
TRBJ1-1 TRBV7-9 NA NA CASSLGTGIDTEAFF TGTGCCAGCAGCTTAGGGACCGGGATCGACACTGAAGCTTTCTTT
TRBJ2-2 TRBV18 few NA CASSPTQTTGGELFF TGTGCCAGCTCACCAACTCAAACCACGGGCGGGGAGCTGTTTTTT
TRBJ1-1 TRBV7-3 NA NA CASSFTGSTEAFF TGTGCCAGCAGCTTTACTGGATCCACTGAAGCTTTCTTT
TRBJ2-4 TRBV7-2 NA TRBD1 CASSLGQGGTKNIQYF TGTGCCAGCAGCTTAGGACAGGGTGGGACCAAAAACATTCAGTACTTC
TRBJ2-7 TRBV6-1 NA TRBD1 CASRYVTGSSYEQYF TGTGCCAGCAGATATGTGACAGGGAGCTCCTACGAGCAGTACTTC
TRBJ1-5 TRBV21-1 once NA CASSKRWTTDSNQPQHF TGTGCCAGCAGCAAACGATGGACGACAGATAGCAATCAGCCCCAGCATTTT
TRBJ2-1 TRBV9 NA TRBD2 CASSPRGFGGTSGADEQFF TGTGCCAGCAGCCCGCGTGGCTTCGGGGGGACTAGCGGGGCGGATGAGCAGTTCTTC
TRBJ2-3 TRBV5-4 NA TRBD1 CASSYMTGGSDTQYF TGTGCCAGCAGCTATATGACAGGGGGTTCGGATACGCAGTATTTT
TRBJ1-2 TRBV4-1 few NA CASSHITRGGLNYGYTF TGCGCCAGCAGCCATATCACGAGGGGGGGTTTAAACTATGGCTACACCTTC
TRBJ1-5 TRBV7-8 NA NA CASSMTPQPQHF TGTGCCAGCAGCATGACCCCTCAGCCCCAGCATTTT
TRBJ2-2 TRBV6-5 few NA CASSPMADTGELFF TGTGCCAGCTCCCCGATGGCGGACACCGGGGAGCTGTTTTTT
TRBJ2-7 TRBV15 NA NA CATGPDRNDYEQYF TGTGCCACCGGACCCGACAGGAACGACTACGAGCAGTACTTC
TRBJ2-2 TRBV19 NA NA CASRGGQVVSGELFF TGTGCCAGTCGGGGGGGACAGGTTGTATCCGGGGAGCTGTTTTTT
TRBJ2-7 TRBV7-8 NA NA CASSLIRESTYEQYF TGTGCCAGCAGCTTAATTCGGGAGTCGACCTACGAGCAGTACTTC
TRBJ2-2 TRBV5-4 medium-sized NA CASSLSSDTGELFF TGTGCCAGCAGCTTGTCTAGCGACACCGGGGAGCTGTTTTTT
TRBJ2-7 TRBV5-7 NA NA CASSPPTGNEQYF TGTGCCAGCAGCCCCCCAACCGGGAACGAGCAGTACTTC
TRBJ2-7 TRBV19 NA NA CASSNLGPQGGEQYF TGTGCCAGTTCAAATTTGGGGCCGCAGGGGGGCGAGCAGTACTTC
TRBJ1-2 TRBV9 NA NA CASSGADNYGYTF TGTGCCAGCTCCGGAGCAGATAACTATGGCTACACCTTC
TRBJ2-6 TRBV16 NA NA CASSERVYGANVLTF TGTGCCAGCAGCGAAAGGGTTTATGGGGCCAACGTCCTGACTTTC
TRBJ2-3 TRBV15 NA NA CATSRDTRPADTQYF TGTGCCACCAGCAGAGACACGAGGCCGGCAGATACGCAGTATTTT
TRBJ2-3 TRBV4-2 once NA CASSQDHSGDTQYF TGTGCCAGCAGCCAAGATCATAGCGGAGATACGCAGTATTTT
TRBJ2-3 TRBV29-1 NA NA CSVLGDYTDTQYF TGCAGCGTTCTCGGGGATTACACAGATACGCAGTATTTT
TRBJ1-1 TRBV6-5 NA NA CASRPLGSEAFF TGTGCCAGCAGGCCTCTGGGGTCTGAAGCTTTCTTT